This TCR beta chain appears in the sequencing data of a study of T cell responses to AZD1222 COVID-19 vaccine. General study results and limits: A reported finding is that nearly half of spike-specific TCRs target unmutated variant regions. Mostly white British, mostly female donors; authors suggested clonal diversity may be underestimated.

Clones were read by immunoSEQ multiplex PCR, and TCRdb kept only the in-frame ones, dropping some. The sample lists some 150,000 clones, 94% occurring once. As concerns this clone: The antigen remains undetermined.

The CDR3 covers 15 residues. Germline values: CDR1 LNHDA, CDR2 SQIVND (reference sequence). The V gene end was trimmed by 4 bases and the J gene end by 10 bases; junction bases not matched to a gene: 6. This rearrangement joins TRBV19 to TRBJ2-1; 14 bases agree with TRBD2. The sequenced sample was peripheral blood, obtained on day 0 of AZD1222 vaccination. This TCR was sampled from an adult in good health. CDR3 sequence (DNA): TGTGCCAGTAGTACCGGGACTAGCGGGAGAGGCGAGCAGTTCTTC. It yields the protein CASSTGTSGRGEQFF.